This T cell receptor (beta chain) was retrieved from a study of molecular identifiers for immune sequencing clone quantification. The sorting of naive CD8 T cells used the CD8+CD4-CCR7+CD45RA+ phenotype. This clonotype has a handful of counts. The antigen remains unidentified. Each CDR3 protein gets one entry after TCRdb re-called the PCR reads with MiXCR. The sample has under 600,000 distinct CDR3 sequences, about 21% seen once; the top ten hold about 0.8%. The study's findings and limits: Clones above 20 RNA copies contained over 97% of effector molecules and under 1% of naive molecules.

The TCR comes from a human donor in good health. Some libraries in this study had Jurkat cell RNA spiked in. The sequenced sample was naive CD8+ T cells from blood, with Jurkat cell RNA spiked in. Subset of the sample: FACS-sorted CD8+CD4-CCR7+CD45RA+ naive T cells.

In DNA, the CDR3 is TGTGCCAGCAGCTTAGCGACAGGGAACACCGGGGAGCTGTTTTTT. Its translation: CASSLATGNTGELFF. The chain carries TRBV11-2 and TRBJ2-2, with a possible D match to TRBD1 (6 bases). CDR3 length: 15 amino acids. Germline V gene lookup returns CDR1 SGHAT and CDR2 FQNNGV. Trimming removed 1 base from V and 1 base from J, with 7 bases in between. Full variable domain (missing parts from reference TRBV11-2 and TRBJ2-2): EAGVAQSPRYKIIEKRQSVAFWCNPISGHATLYWYQQILGQGPKLLIQFQNNGVVDDSQLPKDRFSAERLKGVDSTLKIQPAKLEDSAVYLCASSLATGNTGELFFGEGSRLTVL.